This T cell receptor (beta chain) was identified during a study of T cells in Graves' hyperthyroidism and ophthalmopathy. In this sample, this clonotype turned up many times. No antigen is known for it. CDR1 MDHEN and CDR2 SYDVKM come from the germline V gene. Trimming removed 6 bases from V and 3 bases from J; junction bases left unmatched: 17. The CDR3 contains 18 residues. There were TCR beta CDR3 regions amplified from RNA transcripts. RT-PCR in the first round (using the HTBI primer set) targeted the TCR CDR3. MiXCR was run by TCRdb on the multiplex PCR reads, yielding one entry per CDR3 protein. The data contain hundreds of thousands of distinct CDR3 sequences, approximately 24% of them singletons. Broader study findings: Separating ophthalmopathy from stable hyperthyroidism was achieved by a 13 V-J model.

The source is a woman aged 25 to 45 with Graves' ophthalmopathy. This rearrangement joins TRBV28 to TRBJ1-5; 7 bases are a match to TRBD1. Source material: blood. CDR3 loop: CASRPTGARQRSNQPQHF. CDR3 DNA: TGTGCCAGCAGACCTACAGGGGCGAGGCAACGGTCCAATCAGCCCCAGCATTTT.